This entry lists 2 T cell receptor beta chains sequenced from one sample in a study of T cell repertoires in cytomegalovirus infection. TCRdb used MiXCR to reprocess the reads, holding one entry per CDR3 protein. The sample yields about 110,000 distinct CDR3 sequences, about 9.4% seen once. For these TCRs, the target antigens are not known. The sequenced sample was PBMCs, sequenced either directly or after in vitro stimulation (not recorded which). The receptors shown here come from a human donor in good health (CMV status not recorded). Some clones in this sample may be carry-over from other donors' samples.

This clonotype was recorded many times. The chain combines TRBV28 with TRBJ2-1, with 8 bases lining up with TRBD1. The CDR3 consists of 15 residues. Trimming took 6 bases from V and 3 from J; bases not matched to a gene: 7. CDR1 and CDR2 (germline): MDHEN, SYDVKM. CDR3 protein: CASSPQGAGYNEQFF. The CDR3 DNA follows: TGTGCCAGCAGCCCCCAGGGGGCAGGCTACAATGAGCAGTTCTTC.

This clonotype turned up a few times. This sequence joins TRBV12-3 or TRBV12-4 and TRBJ1-2; D is perhaps TRBD1 (6 bases). This CDR3 spans 13 amino acids. The V and J ends lost 6 bases and 6 bases respectively, with 14 bases between them. This CDR3 reads CASRLQGGDGYTF. CDR3 coding DNA: TGTGCCAGCAGACTACAGGGAGGGGATGGCTACACCTTC.